This entry lists 30 T cell receptor beta chains sequenced from one sample in a study of cytotoxic CD8 clonotypes in ibrutinib-treated CLL. Repertoires were generated with immunoSEQ multiplex PCR, while TCRdb's copy carries only in-frame clones and drops some. The repertoire holds around 70,000 clones, with 90% as singletons. The material was PBMCs, obtained after 12 months of ibrutinib treatment. Receptor source: a human donor with chronic lymphocytic leukemia.

This sequence joins TRBV18 and TRBJ2-6, with 8 bases fitting TRBD2. Trimming at V came to 2 bases and at J to 0 bases, leaving 9 bases not matched to a gene. From germline, CDR1 is KGHSH and CDR2 LQKENI. CDR3 size: 19 residues. CDR3 sequence reads: CASSPIRVAGTSGANVLTF. The CDR3 bases are TGTGCCAGCTCACCAATCAGAGTAGCGGGGACCTCTGGGGCCAACGTCCTGACTTTC.

The chain carries TRBV18 and TRBJ2-2, with a possible D match to TRBD1 (6 bases). Germline assignment: CDR1 KGHSH and CDR2 LQKENI. The germline V and J ends were trimmed by 3 bases and 0 bases, with 8 bases remaining between them. The CDR3 has 15 residues. As DNA, the CDR3 is TGTGCCAGCTCACCGGGGGCCACGAACACCGGGGAGCTGTTTTTT. It yields the protein CASSPGATNTGELFF.

The V gene is TRBV9, the J gene TRBJ2-1; D possibly corresponds to TRBD1 (5 bases). Germline V gene lookup returns CDR1 SGDLS and CDR2 YYNGEE. The V end was cut by 4 bases, the J end by 7 bases, with 12 bases between. The CDR3 has 13 residues. The CDR3, as DNA: TGTGCCAGCAGCCTACTCCAGGGAAATGAGCAGTTCTTC. Its protein is CASSLLQGNEQFF.

This chain joins TRBV4-1 and TRBJ1-2; 7 nucleotides line up with TRBD1. Germline values: CDR1 MGHRA, CDR2 YSYEKL. The CDR3 runs to 16 residues. Germline trimming cut 2 bases from V and 2 bases from J; bases unmatched to any gene: 8. The CDR3 loop is CASSQPLGQRNYGYTF. CDR3 DNA sequence: TGCGCCAGCAGCCAACCATTGGGACAGAGAAACTATGGCTACACCTTC.

Regarding this clone: The junction and the germline gene differ at one end; a read error may be behind it. The chain joins TRBV4-2 to TRBJ1-3, with D possibly matching TRBD1 (5 bases). Germline CDR1 LGHNA, CDR2 YNFKEQ. The CDR3 has 15 amino acids. In DNA, the CDR3 is TGTGCCAGCAGCCAAGATCGTGGGGCTGGAAGCACCATATATTTT. Translating it yields CASSQDRGAGSTIYF.

The V call is TRBV11-2, the J call TRBJ2-7; 7 nucleotides align to TRBD1. The CDR3 covers 15 residues. Germline V CDR1 and CDR2: SGHAT, FQNNGV. V was clipped by 3 bases and J by 3 bases; unmatched bases: 8. The CDR3 DNA sequence: TGTGCCAGCAGCTTTTCTTCCCAGGGGGACTACGAGCAGTACTTC. It specifies CASSFSSQGDYEQYF. Based on the CDR3 plus reference TRBV11-2 and TRBJ2-7, the full variable domain is EAGVAQSPRYKIIEKRQSVAFWCNPISGHATLYWYQQILGQGPKLLIQFQNNGVVDDSQLPKDRFSAERLKGVDSTLKIQPAKLEDSAVYLCASSFSSQGDYEQYFGPGTRLTVT.

The rearrangement uses TRBV30 and TRBJ2-2; 7 bases are a match to TRBD2. The ends lost 2 bases at V and 6 bases at J; junction bases unmatched: 6. The CDR3 totals 14 residues. CDR1 and CDR2 (germline): GTSNPN, SVGIG (reference sequence). DNA of the CDR3: TGTGCCTGGAGTCCTGGCGGGAGCTCCGGGGAGCTGTTTTTT. It specifies CAWSPGGSSGELFF. Based on the CDR3 plus reference TRBV30 and TRBJ2-2, the full variable domain is SQTIHQWPATLVQPVGSPLSLECTVEGTSNPNLYWYRQAAGRGLQLLFYSVGIGQISSEVPQNLSASRPQDRQFILSSKKLLLSDSGFYLCAWSPGGSSGELFFGEGSRLTVL.

The chain uses TRBV7-2 and TRBJ2-1, with 10 bases lining up with TRBD2. This CDR3 region has 16 residues. V was clipped by 5 bases and J by 6 bases; unmatched bases: 10. In germline, CDR1 is SGHTA, CDR2 FQGNSA. CDR3 DNA: TGTGCCAGCAGCCCTTACCTCCTAGCGGGAGTCAATGAGCAGTTCTTC. The encoded protein is CASSPYLLAGVNEQFF.

The chain links TRBV7-2 to TRBJ1-3; weak D call: TRBD1 (5 bases). The CDR3 contains 14 residues. Trimming shortened V by 8 bases and J by 0 bases, and 11 bases separated the two germline ends. Germline CDR1 SGHTA, CDR2 FQGNSA. The CDR3 loop is CASQEGLSGNTIYF. In DNA, the CDR3 is TGTGCCAGCCAGGAGGGGCTCTCTGGAAACACCATATATTTT.

V is TRBV18 and J is TRBJ2-1, with 9 positions matching TRBD2. Germline V CDR1 and CDR2: KGHSH, LQKENI. The CDR3 is 15 amino acids. V gave up 2 bases and J gave up 4 bases; unmatched junction bases: 3. The CDR3 coding sequence is TGTGCCAGCTCACCAGAGGGACTAGCTTACAATGAGCAGTTCTTC. Protein: CASSPEGLAYNEQFF.

This chain uses TRBV5-1 with TRBJ2-7; D ambiguous. With 5 bases removed from V and 0 bases from J, the gap between germline ends came to 9 bases. CDR3 length equals 13 residues. Germline-derived CDR1 and CDR2 are SGHRS and YFSETQ. CDR3 DNA: TGCGCCAGCAGTGTGAGGCCCTCCTACGAGCAGTACTTC. Translation: CASSVRPSYEQYF. The full variable domain, in which reference TRBV5-1 and TRBJ2-7 provide the parts outside the CDR3, is KAGVTQTPRYLIKTRGQQVTLSCSPISGHRSVSWYQQTPGQGLQFLFEYFSETQRNKGNFPGRFSGRQFSNSRSEMNVSTLELGDSALYLCASSVRPSYEQYFGPGTRLTVT.

This chain uses TRBV21-1 with TRBJ2-7. TRBV21-1 is a known pseudogene. This CDR3 has 17 amino acids. CDR3 in amino acids: CASSKGDRTASSYEQYF. Written as DNA, the CDR3 is TGTGCCAGCAGCAAAGGGGATAGGACGGCCAGCTCCTACGAGCAGTACTTC.

The V call is TRBV11-3, the J call TRBJ2-7, with 9 positions matching TRBD1. The CDR3 is made up of 14 amino acids. J lost 7 bases, V lost 5 bases, and 9 bases had no gene match. The germline CDR1 and CDR2 sequences are SGHNT and YENEEA. The CDR3, as DNA: TGTGCCAGCAGCCCCGGGACAGGGATCCGGGAGCAGTACTTC. Protein product: CASSPGTGIREQYF.

The chain is built from TRBV11-3 and TRBJ2-3; tentatively, D is TRBD1 (6 bases). Germline V lookup: CDR1 SGHNT, CDR2 YENEEA. The V gene lost 5 bases and the J gene lost 2 bases, with 14 bases spanning the gap. The CDR3 contains 15 residues. This CDR3 is CASSLVGAHTDTQYF. The CDR3 nucleotides are TGTGCCAGCAGCCTAGTGGGGGCTCACACAGATACGCAGTATTTT.

The V call is TRBV6-1, the J call TRBJ2-3, with 10 bases matching TRBD2. The germline gives CDR1 MNHNS, CDR2 SASEGT. V was clipped by 3 bases and J by 2 bases; unmatched bases: 14. CDR3 size: 19 residues. The CDR3 region is CASSDIWGRTSGDTDTQYF. CDR3 DNA sequence: TGTGCCAGCAGTGATATTTGGGGAAGGACTAGCGGAGACACAGATACGCAGTATTTT.

The chain carries TRBV6-6 and TRBJ2-3; D ambiguous. The CDR3 totals 14 residues. The germline gives CDR1 MNHNY, CDR2 SVGAGI (reference sequence). The germline V and J ends were trimmed by 5 bases and 1 base, with 10 bases remaining between them. The chain's CDR3 is CASSPRRGTDTQYF. Written as DNA, the CDR3 is TGTGCCAGCAGTCCCAGGAGAGGCACAGATACGCAGTATTTT.

V is TRBV29-1 and J is TRBJ2-3; D is perhaps TRBD1 (5 bases). Germline V lookup: CDR1 SQVTM, CDR2 ANQGSEA. The CDR3 is made up of 14 amino acids. Trimming pared 1 base from V and 3 bases from J, leaving 11 bases between. The CDR3 DNA follows: TGCAGCGTTGAAGGGGGCATTTGGACAGATACGCAGTATTTT. Translation gives CSVEGGIWTDTQYF.

V gene TRBV5-1 combines with J gene TRBJ2-2, with D possibly being TRBD2 (6 bases). The CDR3 has 16 residues. Germline V gene data show CDR1 as SGHRS and CDR2 as YFSETQ. V was cut by 4 bases and J by 1 base, with 14 bases left in between. CDR3 residues: CASSLGRGLNTGELFF. In DNA form, the CDR3 reads TGCGCCAGCAGCCTGGGACGGGGACTGAACACCGGGGAGCTGTTTTTT.

The genes are TRBV7-2 and TRBJ2-1; TRBD2 matches at 10 bases. In germline, CDR1 is SGHTA, CDR2 FQGNSA. J gave up 8 bases and V 5 bases, and 6 bases lay outside the gene matches. CDR3 size: 14 residues. The CDR3 coding sequence is TGTGCCAGCAGCCGAAGCGGGAGGGCCGATGAGCAGTTCTTC. The encoded protein is CASSRSGRADEQFF.

The chain combines TRBV19 with TRBJ2-7; 7 positions match TRBD2. This CDR3 comprises 12 residues. Germline trimming cut 4 bases from V and 7 bases from J; bases unmatched to any gene: 4. Germline V lookup: CDR1 LNHDA, CDR2 SQIVND (reference sequence). In DNA form, the CDR3 reads TGTGCCAGTAGTACCGCCGGGGGGGAGCAGTACTTC. It is translated as CASSTAGGEQYF.

V gene TRBV5-1 combines with J gene TRBJ2-1; 7 bases fit TRBD1. V was pared by 4 bases and J by 7 bases, with 11 bases of the junction left unmatched. Germline V gene lookup returns CDR1 SGHRS and CDR2 YFSETQ. The CDR3 totals 15 residues. Written as DNA, the CDR3 is TGCGCCAGCAGCACCGACAGGGCGTCTCAGAATGAGCAGTTCTTC. It yields the protein CASSTDRASQNEQFF.

The chain is built from TRBV19 and TRBJ2-3; D remains ambiguous. V lost 6 bases and J lost 0, with 16 bases in between. The CDR3 covers 16 residues. Germline CDR1 is LNHDA and CDR2 is SQIVND (reference sequence). Here the CDR3 reads CASSHFAEKSTDTQYF. The CDR3 DNA reads TGTGCCAGTAGCCATTTCGCCGAAAAGAGCACAGATACGCAGTATTTT.

This chain joins TRBV7-6 and TRBJ2-7; the D gene could be TRBD1 or TRBD2 (5 bases each). Germline-derived CDR1 and CDR2 are SGHVS and FNYEAQ. The CDR3 has 14 amino acids. V gave up 3 bases and J gave up 3 bases, with 12 bases separating them. The CDR3 sequence is CASSFRDAGYEQYF. DNA of the CDR3: TGTGCCAGCAGCTTCCGGGACGCGGGCTACGAGCAGTACTTC.

The chain uses TRBV5-1 and TRBJ2-1, with 9 bases fitting TRBD2. Losses at the gene ends were 0 bases for V and 2 bases for J; bases not matched to a gene: 0. The CDR3 extends over 15 amino acids. CDR1 SGHRS and CDR2 YFSETQ come from the germline V gene. CDR3 bases: TGCGCCAGCAGCTTGGGGACTAGCGCCTACAATGAGCAGTTCTTC. It codes for CASSLGTSAYNEQFF.

J is TRBJ2-7 and V is TRBV28; no definite D call. Germline V gene lookup returns CDR1 MDHEN and CDR2 SYDVKM. This CDR3 spans 11 amino acids. The V end lost 5 bases, the J end lost 2 bases, and 4 bases lay between the germline ends. The CDR3 here is CASSLTYEQYF. CDR3 nucleotides: TGTGCCAGCAGTCTAACCTACGAGCAGTACTTC.

The chain uses TRBV2 and TRBJ1-2; no definite D call. The V gene lost 1 base and the J gene lost 8 bases, with 11 bases spanning the gap. Germline CDR1 and CDR2: SNHLY and FYNNEI. CDR3 length: 13 amino acids. The CDR3 region has the DNA TGTGCCAGCAGTGAAGGTTCCTCGTGGGGCTACACCTTC. It translates to CASSEGSSWGYTF.

The CDR3 region is CASSESSDTQYF. CDR3 DNA: TGCGCCAGCAGTGAGTCGTCAGATACGCAGTATTTT. This chain uses TRBV10-2 with TRBJ2-3; no definite D call. The germline gives CDR1 WSHSY, CDR2 SAAADI. Between the trimmed V and J ends, which lost 0 bases and 4 bases, there was a span of 2 bases. The CDR3 covers 12 residues.

The rearrangement uses TRBV5-4 and TRBJ1-2; possibly TRBD1 for D (5 bases). Germline loops: CDR1 SGHNT, CDR2 YYREEE (reference sequence). This CDR3 region has 14 residues. V lost 4 bases, J lost 4 bases, and 14 bases lay in between. This CDR3 reads CASSPDIALYGYTF. The CDR3 nucleotides read TGTGCCAGCAGCCCGGACATCGCCCTCTATGGCTACACCTTC.

V and J are TRBV28 and TRBJ1-3, with 10 nucleotides matching TRBD1. CDR1 and CDR2 from the germline V gene are MDHEN and SYDVKM. This CDR3 has 21 amino acids. The junction had 20 bases not matched to a gene; V was cut back by 5 bases and J by 1 base. CDR3 DNA: TGTGCCAGCAGTGGCAGTTTGGGGGTTGGCAGGACAGGGGGTTCTGGAAACACCATATATTTT. Its translation is CASSGSLGVGRTGGSGNTIYF.

This clone appeared a single time. The chain is built from TRBV4-2 and TRBJ1-5, with D perhaps TRBD1 (6 bases). Trimming removed 1 base at V and 0 bases at J, with 13 bases between. CDR1 is LGHNA and CDR2 is YNFKEQ in the germline V gene. The CDR3 length is 17 residues. The CDR3 bases are TGTGCCAGCAGCCAAGTGGGACAAACTTATAGCAATCAGCCCCAGCATTTT. Amino acid sequence: CASSQVGQTYSNQPQHF.